Following are 8 T cell receptor beta chains from one sample sequenced in a study of blood T cells in healthy people across ages. Primers used in a second PCR of about 6 to 11 cycles were a sample-barcoded 5' primer and a J-beta primer mix. TCRdb reprocessed the 5' RACE reads via MiXCR and lists one record per CDR3 protein. The table has hundreds of thousands of distinct CDR3 sequences, approximately 29% seen once. Sequencing was done on a sample of blood. Every receptor here comes from an elderly woman in good health.

This clonotype was seen repeatedly, ten times or more. This chain joins TRBV6-6 and TRBJ2-3; TRBD1 matches at 7 bases. After removal of 2 bases from V and 3 bases from J, the junction contained 5 bases not matched to a gene. This CDR3 comprises 15 residues. CDR1 is MNHNY and CDR2 is SVGAGI in the germline V gene (reference sequence). This CDR3 is CASSYPTGNTDTQYF. Written as DNA, the CDR3 is TGTGCCAGCAGTTACCCGACAGGGAATACAGATACGCAGTATTTT.

The rearrangement joins TRBV6-5 to TRBJ1-1; 12 bases are a match to TRBD1. The CDR3 is 17 residues long. Germline values: CDR1 MNHEY, CDR2 SVGAGI. After removal of 0 bases from V and 3 bases from J, the junction contained 5 bases not matched to a gene. CDR3 sequence reads: CASSYSGTGGPDTEAFF. In nucleotides, the CDR3 is TGTGCCAGCAGTTACTCCGGGACAGGGGGCCCGGACACTGAAGCTTTCTTT.

As concerns this clonotype: A much larger clone differs by one base, so this may be a read error. The CDR3 spells CAGSQDRFYEQYF. In DNA, the CDR3 is TGTGCCGGCAGCCAGGACAGGTTCTACGAGCAGTACTTC. The chain has TRBV4-2 and TRBJ2-7; 7 bases are shared with TRBD1. The CDR3 is made up of 13 amino acids. Germline V lookup: CDR1 LGHNA, CDR2 YNFKEQ.

As regards this clonotype: One junction end does not reproduce the germline sequence, and a read error may be involved. V usage is TRBV5-1 and J usage is TRBJ2-2, with D tentatively TRBD2 (5 bases). The CDR3 has 15 amino acids. Germline V gives CDR1 SGHRS, CDR2 YFSETQ. CDR3 sequence: CASRNTGQHTGERFF. The DNA for the CDR3 is TGCGCCAGCAGAAATACCGGGCAGCACACCGGGGAGCGGTTTTTT.

Ten or more counts support this clonotype. This chain links TRBV28 with TRBJ2-3, with 9 nucleotides matching TRBD2. The germline CDR1 and CDR2 sequences are MDHEN and SYDVKM. J was trimmed by 0 bases and V by 6 bases; bases with no gene match: 16. The CDR3 spans 19 residues. The CDR3 is CASSRMSRGGTTSTDTQYF. CDR3 nucleotide sequence: TGTGCCAGCAGCCGAATGTCGCGGGGGGGCACTACTAGCACAGATACGCAGTATTTT.

Of note for this clonotype: A read error may be the cause here, since a much bigger clone is one base away. V is TRBV20-1 and J is TRBJ1-1; D is ambiguous. The CDR3 has 11 residues. From germline, CDR1 is DFQATT and CDR2 SNEGSKA (reference sequence). CDR3 region: CRATPNTEAFF. CDR3 DNA: TGCAGGGCGACACCGAACACTGAAGCTTTCTTT.

This clonotype was detected many times. The genes are TRBV12-3 or TRBV12-4 and TRBJ1-5; D remains ambiguous. The CDR3 sequence is 11 residues long. Trimming left V 6 bases short and J 9 bases short, with 9 bases between. This chain's CDR3 is CASSSVGPQHF. The CDR3, as DNA: TGTGCCAGCAGCTCCGTTGGGCCCCAGCATTTT.

V gene TRBV19 combines with J gene TRBJ1-1, with TRBD1 identical over 7 bases. The V gene end was trimmed by 6 bases and the J gene end by 5 bases; junction bases not matched to a gene: 9. The CDR3 is 14 amino acids. Germline V gives CDR1 LNHDA, CDR2 SQIVND (reference sequence). CDR3 in DNA: TGTGCCAGTAGGAGCGACAGGGAGAGGACTGAAGCTTTCTTT. Translating gives CASRSDRERTEAFF.